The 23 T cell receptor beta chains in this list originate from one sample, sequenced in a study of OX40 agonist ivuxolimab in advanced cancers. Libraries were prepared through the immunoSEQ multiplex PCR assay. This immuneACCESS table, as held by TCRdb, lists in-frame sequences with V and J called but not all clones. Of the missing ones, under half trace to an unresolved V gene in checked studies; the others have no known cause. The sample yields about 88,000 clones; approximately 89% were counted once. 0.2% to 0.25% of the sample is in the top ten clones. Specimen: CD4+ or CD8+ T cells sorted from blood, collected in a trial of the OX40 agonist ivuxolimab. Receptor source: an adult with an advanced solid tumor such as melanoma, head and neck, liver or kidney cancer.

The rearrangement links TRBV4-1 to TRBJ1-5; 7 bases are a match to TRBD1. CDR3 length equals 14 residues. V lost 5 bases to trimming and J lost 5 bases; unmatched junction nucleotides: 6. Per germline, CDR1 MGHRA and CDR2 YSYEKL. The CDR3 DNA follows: TGCGCCAGCAGCGTAGACAGGGCTGATCAGCCCCAGCATTTT. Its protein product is CASSVDRADQPQHF.

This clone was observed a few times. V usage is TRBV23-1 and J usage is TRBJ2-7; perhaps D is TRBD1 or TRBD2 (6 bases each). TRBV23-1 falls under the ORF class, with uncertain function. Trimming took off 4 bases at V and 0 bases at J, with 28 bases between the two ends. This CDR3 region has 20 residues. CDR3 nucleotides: TGCGCCAGCAGTCGGACGGAGGGGGATACACGCACTACCAGCTCCTACGAGCAGTACGTC. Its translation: CASSRTEGDTRTTSSYEQYV.

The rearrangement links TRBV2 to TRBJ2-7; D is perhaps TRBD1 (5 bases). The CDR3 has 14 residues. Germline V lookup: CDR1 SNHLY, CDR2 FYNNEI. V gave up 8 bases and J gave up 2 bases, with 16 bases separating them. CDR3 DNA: TGTGCCAGCGGGGCTCGACTGAGGACCTACGAGCAGTACTTC. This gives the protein CASGARLRTYEQYF.

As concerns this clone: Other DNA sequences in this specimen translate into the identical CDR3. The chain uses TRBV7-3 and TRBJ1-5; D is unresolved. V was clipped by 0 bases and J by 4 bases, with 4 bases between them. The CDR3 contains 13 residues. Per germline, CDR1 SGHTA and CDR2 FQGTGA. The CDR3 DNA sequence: TGTGCCAGCAGCTTAACGCGGAATCAGCCCCAGCATTTT. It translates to CASSLTRNQPQHF.

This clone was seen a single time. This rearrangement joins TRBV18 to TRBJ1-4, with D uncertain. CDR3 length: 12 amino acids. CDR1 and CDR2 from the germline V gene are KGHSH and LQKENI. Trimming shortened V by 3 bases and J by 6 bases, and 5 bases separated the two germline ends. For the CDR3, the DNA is TGTGCCAGCTCACCTTCCGATGAAAAACTGTTTTTT. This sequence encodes CASSPSDEKLFF.

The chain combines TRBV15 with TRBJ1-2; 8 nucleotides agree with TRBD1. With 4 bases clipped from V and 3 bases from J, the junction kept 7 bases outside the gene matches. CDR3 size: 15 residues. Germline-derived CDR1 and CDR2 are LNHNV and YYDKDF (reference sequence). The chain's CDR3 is CATSTGQGYDYGYTF. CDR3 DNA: TGTGCCACCAGCACCGGACAGGGATACGACTATGGCTACACCTTC.

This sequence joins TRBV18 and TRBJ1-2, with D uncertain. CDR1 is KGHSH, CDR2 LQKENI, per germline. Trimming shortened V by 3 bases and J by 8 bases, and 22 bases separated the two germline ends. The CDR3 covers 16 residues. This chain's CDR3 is CASSPSRSLPIMGYTF. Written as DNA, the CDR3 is TGTGCCAGCTCACCTTCCCGTTCCCTTCCTATAATGGGCTACACCTTC.

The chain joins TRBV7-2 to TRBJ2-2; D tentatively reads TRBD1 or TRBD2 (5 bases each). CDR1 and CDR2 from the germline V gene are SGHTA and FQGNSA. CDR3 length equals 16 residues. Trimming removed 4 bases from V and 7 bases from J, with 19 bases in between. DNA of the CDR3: TGTGCCAGCAGCTCTCAGGGCGGGCTAACGGTCGGGGAGCTGTTTTTT. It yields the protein CASSSQGGLTVGELFF.

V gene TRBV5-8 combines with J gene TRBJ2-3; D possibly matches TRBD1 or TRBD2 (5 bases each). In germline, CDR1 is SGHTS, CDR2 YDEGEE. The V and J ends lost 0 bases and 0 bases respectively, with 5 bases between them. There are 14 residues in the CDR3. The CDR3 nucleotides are TGTGCCAGCAGCTTGGGGGGGAGCACAGATACGCAGTATTTT. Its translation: CASSLGGSTDTQYF.

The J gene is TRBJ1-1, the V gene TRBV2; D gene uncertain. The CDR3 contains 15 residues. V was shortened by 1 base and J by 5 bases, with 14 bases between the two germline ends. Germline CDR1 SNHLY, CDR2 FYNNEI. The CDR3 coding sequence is TGTGCCAGCAGTGAAGATGGAGGGTCGGTGACTGAAGCTTTCTTT. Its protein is CASSEDGGSVTEAFF.

This chain's CDR3 is CASSYQGTPNYGYTF. CDR3 coding DNA: TGTGCCAGCAGTTACCAGGGAACCCCTAACTATGGCTACACCTTC. This sequence joins TRBV6-5 and TRBJ1-2; the D gene is possibly TRBD1 (5 bases). The CDR3 is 15 residues long. V was clipped by 2 bases and J by 0 bases, with 10 bases between them. From germline, CDR1 is MNHEY and CDR2 SVGAGI.

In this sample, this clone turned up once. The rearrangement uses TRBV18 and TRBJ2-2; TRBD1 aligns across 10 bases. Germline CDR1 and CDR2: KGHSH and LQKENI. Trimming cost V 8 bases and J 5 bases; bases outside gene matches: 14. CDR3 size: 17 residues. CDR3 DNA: TGTGCCAGCGAACCGGGACAGGGGACAGGAGGTACCGGGGAGCTGTTTTTT. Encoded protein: CASEPGQGTGGTGELFF.

The CDR3 protein is CASSRDYTEAFF. In nucleotides, the CDR3 is TGCGCCAGCAGCCGGGATTACACTGAAGCTTTCTTT. This rearrangement joins TRBV5-1 to TRBJ1-1; D gene uncertain. V gave up 4 bases and J gave up 3 bases, with 7 bases separating them. This CDR3 spans 12 amino acids. Germline V gene lookup returns CDR1 SGHRS and CDR2 YFSETQ.

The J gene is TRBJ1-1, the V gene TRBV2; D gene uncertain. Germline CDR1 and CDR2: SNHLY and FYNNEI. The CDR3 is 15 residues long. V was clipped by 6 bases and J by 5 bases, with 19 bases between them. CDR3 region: CASSPIRAARTEAFF. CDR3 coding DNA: TGTGCCAGCAGCCCTATAAGGGCCGCGAGGACTGAAGCTTTCTTT.

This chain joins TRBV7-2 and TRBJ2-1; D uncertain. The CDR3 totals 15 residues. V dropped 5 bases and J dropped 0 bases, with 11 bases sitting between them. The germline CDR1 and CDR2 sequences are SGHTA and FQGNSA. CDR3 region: CASSRVTGSYNEQFF. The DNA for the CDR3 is TGTGCCAGCAGCCGGGTAACCGGCTCCTACAATGAGCAGTTCTTC.

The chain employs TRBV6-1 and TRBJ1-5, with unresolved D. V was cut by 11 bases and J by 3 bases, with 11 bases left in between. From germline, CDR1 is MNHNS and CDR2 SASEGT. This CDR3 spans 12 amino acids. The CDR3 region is CACGRPNQPQHF. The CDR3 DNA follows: TGTGCCTGTGGCCGCCCCAATCAGCCCCAGCATTTT.

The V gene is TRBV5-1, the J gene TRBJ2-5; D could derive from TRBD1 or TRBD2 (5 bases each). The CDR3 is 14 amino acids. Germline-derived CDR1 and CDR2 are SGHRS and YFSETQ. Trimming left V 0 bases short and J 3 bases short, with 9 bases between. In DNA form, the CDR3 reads TGCGCCAGCAGCTTGGGAGGGGTGAAAGAGACCCAGTACTTC. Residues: CASSLGGVKETQYF.

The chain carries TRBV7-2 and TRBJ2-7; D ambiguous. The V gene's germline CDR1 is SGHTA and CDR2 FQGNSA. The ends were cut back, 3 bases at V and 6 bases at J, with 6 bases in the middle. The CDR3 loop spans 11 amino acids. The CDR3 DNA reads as TGTGCCAGCAGCTTTCTTCGCGAGCAGTACTTC. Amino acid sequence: CASSFLREQYF. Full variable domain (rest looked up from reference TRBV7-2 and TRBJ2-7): GAGVSQSPSNKVTEKGKDVELRCDPISGHTALYWYRQSLGQGLEFLIYFQGNSAPDKSGLPSDRFSAERTGGSVSTLTIQRTQQEDSAVYLCASSFLREQYFGPGTRLTVT.

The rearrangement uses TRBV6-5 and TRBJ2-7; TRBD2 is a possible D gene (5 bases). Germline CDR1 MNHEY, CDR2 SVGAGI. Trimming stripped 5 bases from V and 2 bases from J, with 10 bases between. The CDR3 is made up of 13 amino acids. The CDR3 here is CASSPSAAYEQYF. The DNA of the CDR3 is TGTGCCAGCAGTCCCTCAGCGGCCTACGAGCAGTACTTC.

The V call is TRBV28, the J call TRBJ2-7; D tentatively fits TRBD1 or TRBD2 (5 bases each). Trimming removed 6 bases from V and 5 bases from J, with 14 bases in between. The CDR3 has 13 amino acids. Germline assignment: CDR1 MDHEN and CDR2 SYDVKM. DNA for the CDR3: TGTGCCAGCAGGAGGGGCGCGAGAAACGAGCAGTACTTC. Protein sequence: CASRRGARNEQYF.

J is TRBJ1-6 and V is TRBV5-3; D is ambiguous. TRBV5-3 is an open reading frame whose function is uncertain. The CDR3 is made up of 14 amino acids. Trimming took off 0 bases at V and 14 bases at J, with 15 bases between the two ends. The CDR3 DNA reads TGTGCCAGAAGCTTGGAACCTGTAGGGTCATCCCTCCACTTT. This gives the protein CARSLEPVGSSLHF.

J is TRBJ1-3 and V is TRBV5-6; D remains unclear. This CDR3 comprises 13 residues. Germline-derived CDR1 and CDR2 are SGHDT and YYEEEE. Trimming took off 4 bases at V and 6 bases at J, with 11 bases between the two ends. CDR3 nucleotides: TGTGCCAGCAGCCCACGGGGATCAAACACCATATATTTT. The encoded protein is CASSPRGSNTIYF.

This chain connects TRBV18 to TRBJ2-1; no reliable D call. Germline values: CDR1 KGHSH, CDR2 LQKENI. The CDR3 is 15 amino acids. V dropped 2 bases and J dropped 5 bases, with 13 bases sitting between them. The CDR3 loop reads CASSPIRAEDNEQFF. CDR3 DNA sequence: TGTGCCAGCTCACCAATTCGGGCTGAGGACAATGAGCAGTTCTTC.